Each of the 25 T cell receptor beta chains below was sequenced from the same sample in a study of T-cell reconstitution after alpha-beta-depleted transplantation in children. Preparation of the TCRbeta library was carried out with unique molecular identifiers. MiXCR, applied by TCRdb to the PCR reads, yields one record per CDR3 protein. The sample contains some 290,000 distinct CDR3 sequences, around 9.6% of which appear only once. The starting material was PBMCs from the stem cell graft donor, obtained from the stem cell graft. The origin of the receptors is a human donor who donated a stem cell graft to a child with SCID.

There are many counts of this clonotype. The gene calls are TRBV5-1 and TRBJ2-7; no definite D call. The V end lost 4 bases, the J end lost 1 base, and 21 bases lay between the germline ends. CDR1 and CDR2 from the germline V gene are SGHRS and YFSETQ. The CDR3 runs 17 residues. The CDR3 sequence: CASSVEVQRTPSYEQYF. DNA of the CDR3: TGCGCCAGCAGCGTAGAAGTTCAGAGGACGCCATCCTACGAGCAGTACTTC.

This clonotype was detected a few times. The chain carries TRBV6-7 and TRBJ1-1; D might be TRBD1 (6 bases). TRBV6-7 is treated as an ORF (open reading frame) with a function not yet certain. Trimming took 7 bases from V and 1 from J, leaving 10 bases between them. The CDR3 has 13 amino acids. The CDR3 DNA is TGTGCCAGCATGTGGGGGCGGAACACTGAAGCTTTCTTT. This encodes CASMWGRNTEAFF.

The rearrangement joins TRBV7-8 to TRBJ2-3, with TRBD2 matching over 7 bases. This CDR3 is 15 amino acids long. Trimming at V came to 5 bases and at J to 3 bases, leaving 8 bases not matched to a gene. Germline V gives CDR1 SGHVS, CDR2 FQNEAQ. CDR3 region: CASSPQRDWTDTQYF. The DNA for the CDR3 is TGTGCCAGCAGCCCTCAGCGGGACTGGACAGATACGCAGTATTTT.

This clonotype appeared a few times. The chain has TRBV12-3 or TRBV12-4 and TRBJ2-4; possible D gene TRBD1, 6 bases. The CDR3 sequence is 16 residues long. Trimming took 6 bases from V and 0 from J, leaving 15 bases between them. CDR3 amino acids: CASSMTGGQAKNIQYF. CDR3 coding DNA: TGTGCCAGCAGCATGACAGGCGGACAAGCCAAAAACATTCAGTACTTC.

This clonotype was seen a handful of times. J is TRBJ2-3 and V is TRBV10-3; D remains ambiguous. Trimming shortened V by 6 bases and J by 0 bases, and 16 bases separated the two germline ends. Germline-derived CDR1 and CDR2 are ENHRY and SYGVKD. This CDR3 has 16 residues. CDR3 DNA: TGTGCCATCAGCGAAGAGGTGGATTCTAGCACAGATACGCAGTATTTT. This translates into CAISEEVDSSTDTQYF.

The chain links TRBV2 to TRBJ1-6; TRBD1 might be the D (5 bases). The CDR3 runs to 16 residues. Per the germline V gene, CDR1 is SNHLY and CDR2 is FYNNEI. V was pared by 3 bases and J by 7 bases, with 16 bases between. CDR3 region: CASSEPGRNTNSPLHF. In DNA form, the CDR3 reads TGTGCCAGCAGTGAGCCGGGACGGAACACCAATTCACCCCTCCACTTT.

In its sample, this clonotype was seen many times. The J gene is TRBJ2-1, the V gene TRBV11-2; D uncertain. There are 16 residues in the CDR3. Germline V gene lookup returns CDR1 SGHAT and CDR2 FQNNGV. The V gene lost 3 bases and the J gene lost 1 base, with 13 bases spanning the gap. This CDR3 is CASSFGPPQSYNEQFF. In DNA, the CDR3 is TGTGCCAGCAGCTTTGGACCACCCCAGTCCTACAATGAGCAGTTCTTC.

This chain uses TRBV15 with TRBJ2-6; D gene ambiguous. V lost 0 bases and J 0 bases, leaving 9 bases between the germline ends. Per the germline V gene, CDR1 is LNHNV and CDR2 is YYDKDF (reference sequence). CDR3 length equals 17 residues. The CDR3 DNA follows: TGTGCCACCAGCAGAGATTTGCGGCGCTCTGGGGCCAACGTCCTGACTTTC. The encoded protein is CATSRDLRRSGANVLTF.

The J gene is TRBJ1-1, the V gene TRBV20-1, with unresolved D. V dropped 0 bases and J dropped 6 bases, with 14 bases sitting between them. CDR1 and CDR2 (germline): DFQATT, SNEGSKA (reference sequence). There are 14 residues in the CDR3. CDR3 DNA: TGCAGTGCTAGAGATTCAAGTGTTTACTCTGAAGCTTTCTTT. It specifies CSARDSSVYSEAFF.

V is TRBV12-3 or TRBV12-4 and J is TRBJ1-3; D unclear. V was shortened by 6 bases and J by 0 bases, with 9 bases between the two germline ends. The CDR3 length is 14 residues. The CDR3: CASRPGSSGNTIYF. CDR3 nucleotides: TGTGCCAGCAGACCTGGGAGCTCTGGAAACACCATATATTTT.

V and J are TRBV27 and TRBJ2-1, with 10 nucleotides matching TRBD2. J gave up 7 bases and V 6 bases, and 12 bases lay outside the gene matches. Germline values: CDR1 MNHEY, CDR2 SMNVEV (reference sequence). The CDR3 consists of 16 residues. Here the CDR3 DNA reads TGTGCCAGCAGACCACTCCCGAGCGGGGGGGCGAATGAGCAGTTCTTC. Protein: CASRPLPSGGANEQFF.

The sample holds a few counts of this clonotype. The gene calls are TRBV10-3 and TRBJ1-2; 7 nucleotides line up with TRBD1. There are 15 residues in the CDR3. CDR1 is ENHRY, CDR2 SYGVKD, per germline. V was pared by 8 bases and J by 6 bases, with 15 bases of the junction left unmatched. The CDR3 bases are TGTGCCATCCAAGAAGGGACAGTAAGTTCAGATGGCTACACCTTC. Protein product: CAIQEGTVSSDGYTF.

In its sample, this clonotype was seen a few times. The chain employs TRBV7-8 and TRBJ2-3; 9 positions agree with TRBD1. The trim removed 5 bases at V and 4 bases at J, leaving 10 bases unmatched. Germline V CDR1 and CDR2: SGHVS, FQNEAQ. CDR3 length: 16 residues. The CDR3 here is CASSTTGGGWADTQYF. Written as DNA, the CDR3 is TGTGCCAGCAGCACAACAGGGGGCGGATGGGCAGATACGCAGTATTTT.

The V call is TRBV12-3 or TRBV12-4, the J call TRBJ1-3; 7 nucleotides agree with TRBD1. Losses at the gene ends were 5 bases for V and 4 bases for J; bases not matched to a gene: 8. This CDR3 is 15 amino acids long. The CDR3 nucleotides read TGTGCCAGCAGTCCCCAAGGGGGCCGCGGAAACACCATATATTTT. Translating gives CASSPQGGRGNTIYF.

This clonotype was detected only a few times. This rearrangement joins TRBV20-1 to TRBJ2-7; D gene uncertain. The germline V gene encodes CDR1 DFQATT and CDR2 SNEGSKA (reference sequence). V lost 7 bases and J 2 bases, leaving 9 bases between the germline ends. The length of the CDR3 is 11 residues. The CDR3 DNA reads as TGCAGTGTTAAAGGGCCCTACGAGCAGTACTTC. It encodes CSVKGPYEQYF.

This clonotype was counted only a few times. The chain links TRBV5-1 to TRBJ2-2; 8 bases align to TRBD1. V trimming: 4 bases; J trimming: 2 bases; junction bases outside the gene matches: 10. Germline CDR1 and CDR2: SGHRS and YFSETQ. This CDR3 comprises 17 residues. As DNA, the CDR3 is TGCGCCAGCAGCGCCCTTCCAGGGGGCGCCAACACCGGGGAGCTGTTTTTT. Residues: CASSALPGGANTGELFF.

In this sample, this clonotype turned up a few times. V is TRBV7-8 and J is TRBJ2-1, with 11 positions matching TRBD1. This CDR3 is built from 16 residues. The V segment lost 2 bases and the J segment 7 bases; nucleotides outside the gene matches: 7. Per germline, CDR1 SGHVS and CDR2 FQNEAQ. The CDR3 here is CASSLTGTGGWNEQFF. Written as DNA, the CDR3 is TGTGCCAGCAGCTTAACCGGGACAGGGGGGTGGAATGAGCAGTTCTTC.

The V gene is TRBV6-2 or TRBV6-3, the J gene TRBJ2-3; 9 bases fit TRBD1. From germline, CDR1 is MNHEY and CDR2 SVGEGT. The CDR3 has 14 residues. With 8 bases clipped from V and 2 bases from J, the junction kept 5 bases outside the gene matches. CDR3 bases: TGTGCCAGCCGGGACAGGGAACCCACAGATACGCAGTATTTT. Amino acids: CASRDREPTDTQYF.

This clonotype showed up just a few times. V gene TRBV10-3 combines with J gene TRBJ2-1; tentative D call: TRBD2 (5 bases). CDR1 and CDR2 from the germline V gene are ENHRY and SYGVKD. Trimming pared 1 base from V and 8 bases from J, leaving 9 bases between. This CDR3 has 13 residues. The chain's CDR3 is CAISELEGYEQFF. CDR3 nucleotides: TGTGCCATCAGTGAGTTAGAGGGTTATGAGCAGTTCTTC.

This clonotype showed up just a few times. The CDR3 loop reads CASSLSQGDGQPQHF. In DNA form, the CDR3 reads TGTGCCAGCAGTTTAAGCCAGGGGGATGGTCAGCCCCAGCATTTT. The chain is built from TRBV12-3 or TRBV12-4 and TRBJ1-5; TRBD1 aligns across 7 bases. The CDR3 consists of 15 residues. The J segment lost 6 bases and the V segment lost 2 bases, leaving 7 bases of the junction unmatched.

About this clonotype: At one end, the junction sequence differs from germline, possibly due to a read error. The V call is TRBV3-1, the J call TRBJ2-1; D remains ambiguous. CDR1 and CDR2 (germline): LGHDT, YNNKEL (reference sequence). This CDR3 is 14 amino acids long. CDR3 nucleotide sequence: TGTTCCAGCAGCCAAGGACGACAACCCAATGAGCAGTTCTTC. This sequence encodes CSSSQGRQPNEQFF.

The CDR3 protein is CAFCLRVWGQGYIGETQYF. The CDR3 region has the DNA TGTGCCTTCTGTTTAAGGGTGTGGGGACAGGGGTACATAGGGGAGACCCAGTACTTC. The chain employs TRBV7-3 and TRBJ2-5, with 10 bases matching TRBD1. The V segment lost 11 bases and the J segment 5 bases; nucleotides outside the gene matches: 26. CDR3 size: 19 residues. Germline loops: CDR1 SGHTA, CDR2 FQGTGA.

This clonotype came up many times. V gene TRBV7-2 combines with J gene TRBJ2-1; TRBD2 might be the D (6 bases). The V and J ends lost 4 bases and 6 bases respectively, with 13 bases between them. This CDR3 is 14 amino acids long. Germline lookup yields CDR1 SGHTA and CDR2 FQGNSA. CDR3 DNA: TGTGCCAGCAGCTACCCGGGAGTAGGCAATGAGCAGTTCTTC. It yields the protein CASSYPGVGNEQFF.

This clonotype was observed a handful of times. This chain joins TRBV15 and TRBJ2-7; possible D gene TRBD2, 7 bases. The CDR3 covers 16 residues. The germline V gene encodes CDR1 LNHNV and CDR2 YYDKDF (reference sequence). V was clipped by 3 bases and J by 4 bases, with 19 bases between them. Written as DNA, the CDR3 is TGTGCCACCAGCAGCGGGCGGGGGCCGGGTAGTTACGAGCAGTACTTC. This sequence encodes CATSSGRGPGSYEQYF.

Concerning this clonotype: Given a much more abundant clone one base away, this may be a read error. V and J are TRBV5-1 and TRBJ1-2; D not resolved. Trimming cost V 0 bases and J 3 bases, with 3 bases left between them. The CDR3 is 12 residues long. The V gene's germline CDR1 is SGHRS and CDR2 YFSETQ. The CDR3 protein is CASSLDDYGYTF. The CDR3 DNA follows: TGCGCCAGCAGCTTGGACGACTATGGCTACACCTTC.